The entry that follows covers one T cell receptor (beta chain) sequence. Its specificity is not known. UMI labels and 5' RACE were used to prepare the TRB cDNA libraries. TCRdb re-called the 5' RACE reads; every CDR3 protein appears as one record, without DNA. The repertoire shows 55,000 to 70,000 distinct CDR3 sequences; the top ten hold 0.53%. The sample comes from a study of CXCR3-negative and CXCR3-positive naive CD8 T cells. General study points: CXCR3-negative naive cells had less hydrophobic TRB CDR3s than did CXCR3-positive naive cells. Memory cells differed in TRBV-TRBJ usage, but naive CXCR3-negative and CXCR3-positive cells had similar usage.

The clonotype originates from a human donor in good health. Some clones in this sample may be carry-over from other donors' samples. The source material was naive CXCR3+ CD8+ T cells from blood. Subset denoted: CD45RO-CCR7+CD27+CD95- naive CD8+ T cells expressing CXCR3 (TNR3+).

The CDR3: CASSPQWGNTEAFF. The chain links TRBV6-6 to TRBJ1-1; TCRdb's assignment of TRBD1 cannot be checked, as there is no DNA. The CDR3 is 14 residues long. CDR1 MNHNY and CDR2 SVGAGI come from the germline V gene (reference sequence).